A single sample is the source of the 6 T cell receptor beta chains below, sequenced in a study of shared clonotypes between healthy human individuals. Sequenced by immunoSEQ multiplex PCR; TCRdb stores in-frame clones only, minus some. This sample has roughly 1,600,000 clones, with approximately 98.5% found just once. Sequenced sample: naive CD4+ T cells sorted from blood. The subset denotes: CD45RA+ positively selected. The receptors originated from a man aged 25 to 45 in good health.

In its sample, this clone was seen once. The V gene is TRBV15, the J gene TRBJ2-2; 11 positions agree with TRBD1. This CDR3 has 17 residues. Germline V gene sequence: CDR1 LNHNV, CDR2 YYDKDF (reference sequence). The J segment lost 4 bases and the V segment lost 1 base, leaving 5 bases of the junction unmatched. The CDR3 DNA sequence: TGTGCCACCAGCAGAGTCGTAGGGACAGGGGGCACCGGGGAGCTGTTTTTT. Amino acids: CATSRVVGTGGTGELFF.

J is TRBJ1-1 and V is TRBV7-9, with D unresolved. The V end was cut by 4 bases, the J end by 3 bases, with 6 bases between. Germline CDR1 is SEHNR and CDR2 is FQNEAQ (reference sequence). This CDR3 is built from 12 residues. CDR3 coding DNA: TGTGCCAGCAGCTACCAGGACACTGAAGCTTTCTTT. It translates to CASSYQDTEAFF.

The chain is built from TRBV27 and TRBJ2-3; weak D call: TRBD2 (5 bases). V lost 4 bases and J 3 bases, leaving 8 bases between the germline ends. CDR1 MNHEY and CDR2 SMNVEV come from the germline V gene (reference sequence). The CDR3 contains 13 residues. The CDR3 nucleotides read TGTGCCAGCAGTTCCCAGCGGACAGATACGCAGTATTTT. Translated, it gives CASSSQRTDTQYF.

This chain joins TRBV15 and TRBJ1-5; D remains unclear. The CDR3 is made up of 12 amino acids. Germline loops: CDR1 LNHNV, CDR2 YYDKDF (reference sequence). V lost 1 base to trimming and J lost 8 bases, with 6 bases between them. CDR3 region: CATSRVSEPQHF. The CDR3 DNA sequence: TGTGCCACCAGCAGAGTGTCAGAGCCCCAGCATTTT. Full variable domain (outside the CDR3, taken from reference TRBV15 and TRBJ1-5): DAMVIQNPRYQVTQFGKPVTLSCSQTLNHNVMYWYQQKSSQAPKLLFHYYDKDFNNEADTPDNFQSRRPNTSFCFLDIRSPGLGDTAMYLCATSRVSEPQHFGDGTRLSIL.

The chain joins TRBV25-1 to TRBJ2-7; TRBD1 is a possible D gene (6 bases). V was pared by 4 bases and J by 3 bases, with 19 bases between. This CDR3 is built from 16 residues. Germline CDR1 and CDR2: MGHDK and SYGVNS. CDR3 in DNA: TGTGCCAGCAGTGTGGCAACAGGGCCCCTCGGCTACGAGCAGTACTTC. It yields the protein CASSVATGPLGYEQYF.

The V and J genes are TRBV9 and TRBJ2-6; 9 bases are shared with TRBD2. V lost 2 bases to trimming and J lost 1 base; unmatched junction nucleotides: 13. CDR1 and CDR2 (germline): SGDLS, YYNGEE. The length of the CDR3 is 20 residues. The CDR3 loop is CASSVSLNSGRGSGANVLTF. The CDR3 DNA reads TGTGCCAGCAGCGTCTCCTTGAATAGCGGGAGAGGGTCTGGGGCCAACGTCCTGACTTTC. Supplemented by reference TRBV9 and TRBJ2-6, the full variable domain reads DSGVTQTPKHLITATGQRVTLRCSPRSGDLSVYWYQQSLDQGLQFLIQYYNGEERAKGNILERFSAQQFPDLHSELNLSSLELGDSALYFCASSVSLNSGRGSGANVLTFGAGSRLTVL.